The present entry profiles one TCR beta chain with its context. In its sample, this clonotype was seen a few times. There is no known antigen for this receptor. No clone much larger than this one lies a single base away; base qualities are absent. This sample was taken from a study of read filtering for tumor transcriptome and immune sequencing (dated by TCRdb to the early 2020s). As for the study more broadly: The cohort had fewer than 20 male and more than 12 female patients with a mean age of roughly 66 years, ranging from about 40 to 85. Under revised international staging, fewer than ten patients fell into R-ISS I, around 15 into R-ISS II and over five into R-ISS III. Whole-transcriptome libraries were prepared with the TruSeq RNA Access Library Prep Kit after DNase treatment. Per sample, about 3.5 to 11 million TCR-region mapped reads were obtained with IR-seq, compared with only 85 to 1273 with RNA-seq. Using the same bone marrow samples, the study compared TCR repertoires obtained by targeted immune repertoire sequencing with those obtained by bulk whole-transcriptome sequencing. A main aim was a read-filtering strategy for immune repertoire data, specifically whether clonotypes supported by a single read should be removed. Results and caveats for the whole study, not just this receptor: Single-read clonotypes made up around 86% of clonotypes but only about 4% of total reads in IR-seq, compared with about 69% of clonotypes and roughly 49% of reads in RNA-seq. Rather than purified T cells, the sorted CD138-negative fraction was a mixed bone marrow immune population. Compared with RNA-seq, IR-seq captured clonotypes at much greater depth and more reliably, and a smaller IR-seq throughput was enough to identify most of the shared clonotypes. When single-read clonotypes were removed, the proportions of shared clonotypes in IR-seq and RNA-seq correlated more strongly.

CDR1 and CDR2, per the germline V gene (reference sequence), are SGHKS and YYEKEE. Including cysteine and phenylalanine, the CDR3 has 19 amino acids. Only the CDR3 region is kept as DNA, spanning 57 bases read in frame from base 1. Trimming takes 3 bases off V and 3 bases off J; junction bases not matched to a gene: 15. Each patient had bone marrow sampled at the time of active disease. Ficoll-Hypaque density gradient centrifugation was used to isolate bone marrow mononuclear cells. Myeloma plasma cells were removed and CD138-negative cells were collected by negative selection after labeling with CD138 magnetic microbeads on a MACS separator. Flow cytometry with CD138 antibodies on an Attune NxT was used to check how pure the isolated cells were. TRIzol reagent was used to extract total RNA, which was then quantified with a NanoDrop spectrophotometer. Paired RNA-seq and IR-seq were performed on the CD138-negative bone marrow sample of each patient.

TCR libraries were built from roughly 370 ng RNA with the Immunoverse kit, using molecular barcoded adaptors covering alpha/delta and beta/gamma chains. TCR library preparation used the same RNA that was used for transcriptome sequencing. Sequencing of the TCR libraries was done on an Illumina HiSeq 4000 with 2 x 150 cycles. For the original study's pipeline: MiXCR aligned TCR reads to human V, D, J and C references and assembled the aligned reads into CDR3 clonotypes, with quality filtering and error correction included. The tcR package in R was used for analysis of clonotype counts and gene usage diversity. For inspection of raw mapping reads, RNA-seq reads were mapped by STAR aligner version 2.5.3a onto GRCh37 of the human genome. To test how sequencing depth affected the clonotypes detected, IR-seq fastq files were randomly downsampled with Seqtk 1.3. TCRdb cleaned the public reads at Q25 with fastp, built clones with MiXCR and kept in-frame beta chains. Identical CDR3 protein sequences are pooled into one entry, listed with their most common genes and DNA. For this entry, the V and J calls and clone size follow TCRdb and not the study's own pipeline. Here the sample has about 24,000 distinct CDR3 sequences; 22% occur a single time. 45% to 50% of the sample rests with the top ten.

This TCR came from a donor at least 40 years old with multiple myeloma. The rearranged chain carries TRBV5-5 and TRBJ1-2; 12 bases in between match TRBD1. The source material was a population of CD138-negative cells sorted from bone marrow. The cell subset or site label corresponds to: bone marrow mononuclear cells depleted of CD138+ plasma/myeloma cells by negative magnetic selection. The nucleotide sequence is TGTGCCAGCAGCTCCGGGACAGGGGGCGGAATAGCTAGGGACTATGGCTACACCTTC. It encodes CASSSGTGGGIARDYGYTF.